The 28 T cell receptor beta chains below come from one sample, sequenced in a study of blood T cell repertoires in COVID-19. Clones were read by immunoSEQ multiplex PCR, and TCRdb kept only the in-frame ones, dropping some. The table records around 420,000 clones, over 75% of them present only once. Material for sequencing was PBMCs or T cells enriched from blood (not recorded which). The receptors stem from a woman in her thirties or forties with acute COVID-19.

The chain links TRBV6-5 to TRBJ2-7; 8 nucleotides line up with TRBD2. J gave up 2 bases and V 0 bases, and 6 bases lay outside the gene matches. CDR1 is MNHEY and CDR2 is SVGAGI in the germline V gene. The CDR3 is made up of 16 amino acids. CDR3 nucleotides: TGTGCCAGCAGTTACTCGTATAGCGGGGCGACCTACGAGCAGTACTTC. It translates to CASSYSYSGATYEQYF.

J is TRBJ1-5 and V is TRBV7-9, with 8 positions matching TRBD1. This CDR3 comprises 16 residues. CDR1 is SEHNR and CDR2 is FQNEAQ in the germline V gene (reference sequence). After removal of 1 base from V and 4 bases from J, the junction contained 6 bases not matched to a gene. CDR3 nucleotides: TGTGCCAGCAGCTTAGGGACAGGGTTTGGGAATCAGCCCCAGCATTTT. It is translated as CASSLGTGFGNQPQHF.

As DNA, the CDR3 is TGTGCCAGCAGTCCCGCGCGAACGAACACCGGGGAGCTGTTTTTT. It yields the protein CASSPARTNTGELFF. This sequence joins TRBV6-5 and TRBJ2-2; D call uncertain. The germline gives CDR1 MNHEY, CDR2 SVGAGI. Trimming left V 5 bases short and J 0 bases short, with 10 bases between. CDR3 length equals 15 residues.

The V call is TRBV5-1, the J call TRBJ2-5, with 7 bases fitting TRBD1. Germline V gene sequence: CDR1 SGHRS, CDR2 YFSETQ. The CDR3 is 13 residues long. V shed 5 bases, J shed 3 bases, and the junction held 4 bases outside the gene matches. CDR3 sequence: CASSYTGEETQYF. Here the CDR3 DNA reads TGCGCCAGCAGTTATACAGGGGAAGAGACCCAGTACTTC.

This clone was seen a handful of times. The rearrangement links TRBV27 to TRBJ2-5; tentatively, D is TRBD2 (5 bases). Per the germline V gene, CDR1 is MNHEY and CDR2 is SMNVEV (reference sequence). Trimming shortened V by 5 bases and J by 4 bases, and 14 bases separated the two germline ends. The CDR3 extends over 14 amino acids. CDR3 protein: CASSLGPRGETQYF. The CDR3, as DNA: TGTGCCAGCAGTCTAGGGCCTCGGGGAGAGACCCAGTACTTC.

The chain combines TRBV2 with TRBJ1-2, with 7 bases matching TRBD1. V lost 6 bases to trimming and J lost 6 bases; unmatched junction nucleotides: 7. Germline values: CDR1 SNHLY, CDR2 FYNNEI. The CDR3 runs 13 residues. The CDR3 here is CASRATGLDGYTF. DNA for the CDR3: TGTGCCAGCAGGGCGACAGGGCTCGATGGCTACACCTTC.

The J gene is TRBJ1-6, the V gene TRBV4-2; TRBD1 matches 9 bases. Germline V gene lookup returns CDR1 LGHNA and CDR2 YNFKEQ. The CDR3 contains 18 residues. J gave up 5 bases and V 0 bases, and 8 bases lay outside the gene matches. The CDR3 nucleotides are TGTGCCAGCAGCCAAGACCACAGGGGGCCGGAGGATAATTCACCCCTCCACTTT. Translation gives CASSQDHRGPEDNSPLHF.

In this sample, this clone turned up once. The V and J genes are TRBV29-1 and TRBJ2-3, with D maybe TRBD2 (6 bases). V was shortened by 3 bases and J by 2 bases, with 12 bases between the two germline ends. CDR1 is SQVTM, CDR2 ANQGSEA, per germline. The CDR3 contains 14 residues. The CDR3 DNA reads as TGCAGCGTTGAGTGGGGGGACCACACAGATACGCAGTATTTT. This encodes CSVEWGDHTDTQYF.

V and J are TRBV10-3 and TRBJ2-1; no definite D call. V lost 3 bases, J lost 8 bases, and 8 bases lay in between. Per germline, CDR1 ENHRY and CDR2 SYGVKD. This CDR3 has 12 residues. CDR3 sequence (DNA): TGTGCCATCAGTGACCTGGGCCATGAGCAGTTCTTC. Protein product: CAISDLGHEQFF.

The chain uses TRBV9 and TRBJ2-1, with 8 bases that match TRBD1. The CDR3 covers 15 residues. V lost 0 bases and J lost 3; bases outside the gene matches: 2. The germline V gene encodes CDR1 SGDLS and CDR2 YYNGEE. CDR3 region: CASSVVQGDYNEQFF. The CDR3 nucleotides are TGTGCCAGCAGCGTAGTACAGGGGGACTACAATGAGCAGTTCTTC.

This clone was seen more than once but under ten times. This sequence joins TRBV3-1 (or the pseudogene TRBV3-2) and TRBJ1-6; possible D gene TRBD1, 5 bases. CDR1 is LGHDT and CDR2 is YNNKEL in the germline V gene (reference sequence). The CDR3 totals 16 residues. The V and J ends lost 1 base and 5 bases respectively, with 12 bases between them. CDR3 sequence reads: CASSQGVRQNNSPLHF. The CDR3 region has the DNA TGTGCCAGCAGCCAAGGGGTAAGACAGAATAATTCACCCCTCCACTTT.

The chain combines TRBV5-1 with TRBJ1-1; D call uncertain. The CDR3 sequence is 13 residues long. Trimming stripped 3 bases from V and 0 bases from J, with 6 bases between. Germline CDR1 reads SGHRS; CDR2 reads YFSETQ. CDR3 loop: CASSWEMNTEAFF. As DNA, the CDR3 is TGCGCCAGCAGCTGGGAGATGAACACTGAAGCTTTCTTT. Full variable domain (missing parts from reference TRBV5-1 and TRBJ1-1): KAGVTQTPRYLIKTRGQQVTLSCSPISGHRSVSWYQQTPGQGLQFLFEYFSETQRNKGNFPGRFSGRQFSNSRSEMNVSTLELGDSALYLCASSWEMNTEAFFGQGTRLTVV.

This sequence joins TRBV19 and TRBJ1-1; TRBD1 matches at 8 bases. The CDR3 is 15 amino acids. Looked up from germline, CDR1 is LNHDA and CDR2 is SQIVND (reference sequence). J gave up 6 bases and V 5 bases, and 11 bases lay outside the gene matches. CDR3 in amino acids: CASSLGQGLGAEAFF. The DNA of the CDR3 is TGTGCCAGTAGTTTAGGACAGGGCTTAGGGGCTGAAGCTTTCTTT.

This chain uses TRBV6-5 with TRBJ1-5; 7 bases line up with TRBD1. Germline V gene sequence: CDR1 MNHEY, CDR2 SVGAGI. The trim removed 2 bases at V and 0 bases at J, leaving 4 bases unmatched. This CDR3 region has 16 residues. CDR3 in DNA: TGTGCCAGCAGTTACCGCACAGGGGATAGCAATCAGCCCCAGCATTTT. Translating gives CASSYRTGDSNQPQHF.

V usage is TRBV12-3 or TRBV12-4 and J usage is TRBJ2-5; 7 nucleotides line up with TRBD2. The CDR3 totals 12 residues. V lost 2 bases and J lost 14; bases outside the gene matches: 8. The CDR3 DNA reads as TGTGCCAGCAGTTTATCAAGGGACTACCGATACTTC. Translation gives CASSLSRDYRYF.

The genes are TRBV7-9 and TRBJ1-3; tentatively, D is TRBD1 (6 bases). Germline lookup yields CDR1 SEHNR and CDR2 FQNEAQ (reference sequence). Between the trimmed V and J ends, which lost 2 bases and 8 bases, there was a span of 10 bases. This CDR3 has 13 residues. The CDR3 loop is CASSLNRADTIYF. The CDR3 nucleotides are TGTGCCAGCAGCTTAAACAGGGCGGACACCATATATTTT.

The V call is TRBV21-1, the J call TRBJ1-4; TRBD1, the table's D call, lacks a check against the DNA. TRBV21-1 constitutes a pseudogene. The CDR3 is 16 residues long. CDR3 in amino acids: CASSKPRGATNEKLFF. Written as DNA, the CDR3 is TGTGCCAGCAGCAAACCTAGGGGTGCAACTAATGAAAAACTGTTTTTT.

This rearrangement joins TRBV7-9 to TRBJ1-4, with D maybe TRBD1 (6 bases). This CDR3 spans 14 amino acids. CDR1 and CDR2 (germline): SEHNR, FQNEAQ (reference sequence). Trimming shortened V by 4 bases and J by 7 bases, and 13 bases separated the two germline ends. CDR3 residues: CASSYPGAGEKLFF. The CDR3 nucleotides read TGTGCCAGCAGCTACCCAGGGGCGGGTGAAAAACTGTTTTTT.

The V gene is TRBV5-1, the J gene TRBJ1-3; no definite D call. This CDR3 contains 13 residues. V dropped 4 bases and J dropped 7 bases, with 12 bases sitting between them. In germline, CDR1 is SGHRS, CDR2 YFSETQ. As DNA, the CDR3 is TGCGCCAGCAGCCCTACCTCGCTTAACACCATATATTTT. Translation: CASSPTSLNTIYF.

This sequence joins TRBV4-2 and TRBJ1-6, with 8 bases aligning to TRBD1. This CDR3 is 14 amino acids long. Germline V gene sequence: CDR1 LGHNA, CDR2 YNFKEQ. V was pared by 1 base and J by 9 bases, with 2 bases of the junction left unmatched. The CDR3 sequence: CASSQVQGASPLHF. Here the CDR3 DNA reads TGTGCCAGCAGCCAAGTGCAGGGGGCTTCACCCCTCCACTTT.

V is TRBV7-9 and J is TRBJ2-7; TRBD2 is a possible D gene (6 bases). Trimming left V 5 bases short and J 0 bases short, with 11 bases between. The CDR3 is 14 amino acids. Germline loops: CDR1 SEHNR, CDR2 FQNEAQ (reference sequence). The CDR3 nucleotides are TGTGCCAGCAGCGGCGCCGGGAGCTCCTACGAGCAGTACTTC. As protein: CASSGAGSSYEQYF.

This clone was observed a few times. CDR3 sequence: CASSLGTDLEAFF. CDR3 sequence (DNA): TGTGCCAGCAGTTTAGGGACAGACCTTGAAGCTTTCTTT. The chain is built from TRBV27 and TRBJ1-1, with 7 bases lining up with TRBD1. Germline values: CDR1 MNHEY, CDR2 SMNVEV (reference sequence). With V trimmed by 2 bases and J by 7 bases, 4 bases remained unmatched. The CDR3 is 13 amino acids.

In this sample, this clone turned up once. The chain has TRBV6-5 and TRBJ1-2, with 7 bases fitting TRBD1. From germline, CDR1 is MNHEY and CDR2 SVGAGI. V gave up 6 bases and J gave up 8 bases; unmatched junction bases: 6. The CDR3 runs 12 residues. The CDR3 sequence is CASRQGIRGYTF. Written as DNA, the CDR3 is TGTGCCAGCAGACAGGGGATTCGGGGCTACACCTTC.

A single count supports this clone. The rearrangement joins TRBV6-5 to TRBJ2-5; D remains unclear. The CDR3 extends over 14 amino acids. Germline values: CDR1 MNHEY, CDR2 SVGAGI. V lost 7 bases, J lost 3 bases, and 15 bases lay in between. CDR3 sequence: CASNPNGGEETQYF. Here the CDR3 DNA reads TGTGCCAGCAATCCTAATGGCGGCGAAGAGACCCAGTACTTC.

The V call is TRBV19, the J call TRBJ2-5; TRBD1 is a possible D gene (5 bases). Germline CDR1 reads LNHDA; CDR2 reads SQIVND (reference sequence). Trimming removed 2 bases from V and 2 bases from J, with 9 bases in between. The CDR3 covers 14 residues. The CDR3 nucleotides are TGTGCCAGTAGTATATGGGGCTCACAAGAGACCCAGTACTTC. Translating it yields CASSIWGSQETQYF.

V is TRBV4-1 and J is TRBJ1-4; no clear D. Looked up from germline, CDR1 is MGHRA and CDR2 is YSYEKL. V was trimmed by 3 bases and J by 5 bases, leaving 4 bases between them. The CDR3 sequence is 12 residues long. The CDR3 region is CASSQANEKLFF. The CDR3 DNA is TGCGCCAGCAGCCAGGCAAATGAAAAACTGTTTTTT.

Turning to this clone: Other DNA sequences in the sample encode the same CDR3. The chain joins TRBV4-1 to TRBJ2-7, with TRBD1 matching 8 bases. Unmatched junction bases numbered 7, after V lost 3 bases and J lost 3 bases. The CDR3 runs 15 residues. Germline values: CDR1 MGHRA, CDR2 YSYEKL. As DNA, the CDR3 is TGCGCCAGCAGCCAGATCGACAGGGGAGGCTACGAGCAGTACTTC. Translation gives CASSQIDRGGYEQYF.

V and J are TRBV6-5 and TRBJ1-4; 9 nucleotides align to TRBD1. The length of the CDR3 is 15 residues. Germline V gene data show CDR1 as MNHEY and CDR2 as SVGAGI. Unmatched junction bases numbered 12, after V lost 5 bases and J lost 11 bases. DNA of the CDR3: TGTGCCAGCAGTAAATCCGGGACAGGGAAAGTCAAACTGTTTTTT. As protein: CASSKSGTGKVKLFF.